A single sample gave rise to the 32 T cell receptor beta chains below, sequenced in a study of blood T cell repertoires in COVID-19. Only in-frame clones appear in the TCRdb table, and some are missing; sequencing was by immunoSEQ multiplex PCR. In the table there are about 160,000 clones, 88% of which are singletons. The sample consisted of PBMCs or T cells enriched from blood (not recorded which). The source is a woman between 50 and 59 years old who had recovered from COVID-19.

This chain links TRBV5-4 with TRBJ2-2, with 9 bases matching TRBD2. V trimming: 4 bases; J trimming: 0 bases; junction bases outside the gene matches: 4. CDR3 size: 16 residues. Germline V gene lookup returns CDR1 SGHNT and CDR2 YYREEE (reference sequence). The CDR3 loop is CASSLLAGSNTGELFF. The DNA for the CDR3 is TGTGCCAGCAGCCTCCTAGCGGGGTCGAACACCGGGGAGCTGTTTTTT.

V gene TRBV6-5 combines with J gene TRBJ1-4, with 9 bases identical to TRBD1. Trimming removed 6 bases from V and 4 bases from J; junction bases left unmatched: 3. The germline V gene has CDR1 MNHEY and CDR2 SVGAGI. The length of the CDR3 is 14 residues. The CDR3 sequence is CASRTGGINEKLFF. For the CDR3, the DNA is TGTGCCAGCAGAACAGGGGGCATTAATGAAAAACTGTTTTTT.

The chain combines TRBV12-3 or TRBV12-4 with TRBJ2-2, with 10 positions matching TRBD2. This CDR3 has 13 amino acids. V shed 7 bases and J 9 bases; nucleotides not matched to a gene: 5. CDR3 protein: CASTSGLAWELFF. In DNA, the CDR3 is TGTGCCAGCACCTCGGGACTAGCGTGGGAGCTGTTTTTT.

This rearrangement joins TRBV29-1 to TRBJ2-7; a weak D match, TRBD2 (5 bases). Germline V gene lookup returns CDR1 SQVTM and CDR2 ANQGSEA. V was clipped by 4 bases and J by 3 bases, with 16 bases between them. The CDR3 is 14 amino acids. The CDR3 DNA sequence: TGCAGCGTTGTAATAGGGAGCTCCAACTACGAGCAGTACTTC. Amino acids: CSVVIGSSNYEQYF.

The chain combines TRBV12-5 with TRBJ2-3; a possible D gene is TRBD2 (5 bases). The CDR3 has 17 amino acids. Germline values: CDR1 LGHNT, CDR2 FRNRAP. Trimming removed 5 bases from V and 2 bases from J, with 20 bases in between. CDR3 DNA: TGTGCTAGTGGTCCGACCCTGCAAAGAGGGTTCACAGATACGCAGTATTTT. Amino acid sequence: CASGPTLQRGFTDTQYF. The full variable domain, with the rest looked up from reference TRBV12-5 and TRBJ2-3, is DARVTQTPRHKVTEMGQEVTMRCQPILGHNTVFWYRQTMMQGLELLAYFRNRAPLDDSGMPKDRFSAEMPDATLATLKIQPSEPRDSAVYFCASGPTLQRGFTDTQYFGPGTRLTVL.

The chain has TRBV19 and TRBJ2-5, with a tentative D call TRBD2 (6 bases). CDR3 length equals 15 residues. The ends were cut back, 3 bases at V and 4 bases at J, with 15 bases in the middle. Germline values: CDR1 LNHDA, CDR2 SQIVND (reference sequence). CDR3 amino acids: CASSMGLGALETQYF. The CDR3 DNA is TGTGCCAGTAGTATGGGACTTGGGGCCCTAGAGACCCAGTACTTC.

This chain connects TRBV9 to TRBJ2-3, with 9 positions matching TRBD2. The CDR3 sequence is 16 residues long. The germline V gene has CDR1 SGDLS and CDR2 YYNGEE. Germline trimming cut 0 bases from V and 2 bases from J; bases unmatched to any gene: 4. In DNA form, the CDR3 reads TGTGCCAGCAGCGTAGGCCTAGCGGGGAACACAGATACGCAGTATTTT. Amino acid sequence: CASSVGLAGNTDTQYF.

V usage is TRBV5-1 and J usage is TRBJ2-4; tentatively, D is TRBD1 (5 bases). The CDR3 loop spans 16 amino acids. The V gene lost 0 bases and the J gene lost 2 bases, with 12 bases spanning the gap. Per germline, CDR1 SGHRS and CDR2 YFSETQ. The CDR3, as DNA: TGCGCCAGCAGCTTGGGGCAGGGAACGACCAAAAACATTCAGTACTTC. Translation: CASSLGQGTTKNIQYF.

The chain carries TRBV23-1 and TRBJ2-7; D gene uncertain. TRBV23-1 is given ORF status, its function remaining uncertain. The germline V and J ends were trimmed by 2 bases and 3 bases, with 8 bases remaining between them. The CDR3 totals 13 residues. The CDR3 region is CASSQGRIYEQYF. CDR3 nucleotides: TGCGCCAGCAGTCAAGGCAGAATCTACGAGCAGTACTTC.

The chain uses TRBV18 and TRBJ1-1; tentatively, D is TRBD1 (5 bases). The CDR3 is 14 residues long. Germline V CDR1 and CDR2: KGHSH, LQKENI. Trimming took 1 base from V and 2 from J, leaving 8 bases between them. The CDR3 DNA reads as TGTGCCAGCTCACCACTTCAGGGCAACACTGAAGCTTTCTTT. Translation gives CASSPLQGNTEAFF. Complete variable domain (other parts from reference TRBV18 and TRBJ1-1): NAGVMQNPRHLVRRRGQEARLRCSPMKGHSHVYWYRQLPEEGLKFMVYLQKENIIDESGMPKERFSAEFPKEGPSILRIQQVVRGDSAAYFCASSPLQGNTEAFFGQGTRLTVV.

The gene calls are TRBV19 and TRBJ1-5; D is uncertain. V was trimmed by 5 bases and J by 11 bases, leaving 13 bases between them. Per germline, CDR1 LNHDA and CDR2 SQIVND (reference sequence). The CDR3 has 12 amino acids. The CDR3: CASSPHNGAQHF. As DNA, the CDR3 is TGTGCCAGTAGTCCCCACAACGGAGCCCAGCATTTT. Supplemented by reference TRBV19 and TRBJ1-5, the full variable domain reads DGGITQSPKYLFRKEGQNVTLSCEQNLNHDAMYWYRQDPGQGLRLIYYSQIVNDFQKGDIAEGYSVSREKKESFPLTVTSAQKNPTAFYLCASSPHNGAQHFGDGTRLSIL.

The rearrangement joins TRBV2 to TRBJ2-7, with 9 nucleotides matching TRBD1. Germline CDR1 reads SNHLY; CDR2 reads FYNNEI. V lost 1 base, J lost 6 bases, and 7 bases stayed unmatched. There are 15 residues in the CDR3. CDR3 in DNA: TGTGCCAGCAGTGAAGGTGGGACAGGGTTAAGCGAGCAGTACTTC. The encoded protein is CASSEGGTGLSEQYF.

V gene TRBV12-3 or TRBV12-4 combines with J gene TRBJ2-3; maybe TRBD2 (6 bases). The V end was cut by 6 bases, the J end by 5 bases, with 12 bases between. The CDR3 has 13 residues. CDR3 nucleotides: TGTGCCAGCAGACGATCCGGGGGAGATACGCAGTATTTT. The encoded protein is CASRRSGGDTQYF.

The rearrangement links TRBV12-3 or TRBV12-4 to TRBJ1-2, with 9 bases fitting TRBD1. V lost 3 bases, J lost 7 bases, and 3 bases stayed unmatched. The CDR3 runs to 13 residues. The CDR3 DNA is TGTGCCAGCAGTTTCGGGACAGGGTTTGGCTACACCTTC. It is translated as CASSFGTGFGYTF.

V usage is TRBV7-2 and J usage is TRBJ2-3; 8 bases agree with TRBD2. The CDR3 is 15 residues long. The junction had 7 bases not matched to a gene; V was cut back by 1 base and J by 7 bases. In germline, CDR1 is SGHTA, CDR2 FQGNSA. This CDR3 reads CASSLGLARGNTQYF. The CDR3 coding sequence is TGTGCCAGCAGCTTAGGACTAGCGAGGGGAAATACGCAGTATTTT.

The chain has TRBV24-1 and TRBJ1-6; 10 bases are shared with TRBD1. The CDR3 has 16 residues. V shed 3 bases, J shed 6 bases, and the junction held 4 bases outside the gene matches. Germline V gene data show CDR1 as KGHDR and CDR2 as SFDVKD. DNA for the CDR3: TGTGCCACCAGTGATCCAAGACAGGGGGCTAATTCACCCCTCCACTTT. This sequence encodes CATSDPRQGANSPLHF.

This clone was recorded only once. The chain joins TRBV28 to TRBJ1-2; D not resolved. Trimming stripped 2 bases from V and 5 bases from J, with 12 bases between. From germline, CDR1 is MDHEN and CDR2 SYDVKM. This CDR3 comprises 14 residues. The CDR3: CASSLIATGYGYTF. In nucleotides, the CDR3 is TGTGCCAGCAGTTTAATCGCTACCGGGTATGGCTACACCTTC.

This clone was detected only once. This rearrangement joins TRBV5-1 to TRBJ2-3, with 8 bases aligning to TRBD2. The ends lost 0 bases at V and 3 bases at J; junction bases unmatched: 9. CDR3 size: 17 residues. The germline gives CDR1 SGHRS, CDR2 YFSETQ. CDR3 region: CASSLAVSGGRTDTQYF. The CDR3 region has the DNA TGCGCCAGCAGCTTGGCTGTGAGCGGGGGACGGACAGATACGCAGTATTTT.

The chain uses TRBV30 and TRBJ1-3; D is undetermined. CDR3 length: 14 residues. The V gene's germline CDR1 is GTSNPN and CDR2 SVGIG (reference sequence). With 1 base removed from V and 0 bases from J, the gap between germline ends came to 7 bases. CDR3 nucleotides: TGTGCCTGGAGTGCTGCCTACTCTGGAAACACCATATATTTT. It translates to CAWSAAYSGNTIYF.

This clone was seen more than once but under ten times. J is TRBJ1-2 and V is TRBV19, with 7 nucleotides matching TRBD1. V lost 5 bases and J lost 0; bases outside the gene matches: 6. Germline values: CDR1 LNHDA, CDR2 SQIVND (reference sequence). The CDR3 sequence is 15 residues long. CDR3 loop: CASSPRTGANYGYTF. The CDR3 nucleotides are TGTGCCAGTAGTCCACGGACAGGAGCTAACTATGGCTACACCTTC.

The chain links TRBV27 to TRBJ2-3, with a weak D call TRBD2 (6 bases). Germline CDR1 is MNHEY and CDR2 is SMNVEV (reference sequence). V lost 5 bases, J lost 6 bases, and 15 bases lay in between. This CDR3 is built from 14 residues. CDR3 amino acids: CASSQWDFSDTQYF. The CDR3 coding sequence is TGTGCCAGCAGTCAATGGGACTTCTCCGATACGCAGTATTTT.

The CDR3 region has the DNA TGTGCCAGCAGCCAAGGGCCTAGAAGCTCCTACAATGAGCAGTTCTTC. It codes for CASSQGPRSSYNEQFF. The chain combines TRBV4-2 with TRBJ2-1; D remains ambiguous. The CDR3 covers 16 residues. The germline CDR1 and CDR2 sequences are LGHNA and YNFKEQ. The germline V and J ends were trimmed by 1 base and 0 bases, with 10 bases remaining between them.

The chain couples TRBV3-1 (or the pseudogene TRBV3-2) to TRBJ2-3, with TRBD2 identical over 12 bases. V dropped 3 bases and J dropped 1; count of bases not matched to a gene: 11. The CDR3 is 19 residues long. Per germline, CDR1 LGHDT and CDR2 YNNKEL (reference sequence). The CDR3 DNA follows: TGTGCCAGCAGCCATCCGACCGGACTAGCGGGGCGGGGCACAGATACGCAGTATTTT. Its protein is CASSHPTGLAGRGTDTQYF.

The V call is TRBV9, the J call TRBJ1-2, with D tentatively TRBD1 (6 bases). The CDR3 extends over 15 amino acids. Germline CDR1 and CDR2: SGDLS and YYNGEE. Between the trimmed V and J ends, which lost 3 bases and 2 bases, there was a span of 14 bases. Written as DNA, the CDR3 is TGTGCCAGCAGCGCCTCAGGGGCGAGCAACTATGGCTACACCTTC. Its translation: CASSASGASNYGYTF.

The chain has TRBV5-4 and TRBJ1-2; tentatively, D is TRBD1 (6 bases). V was clipped by 3 bases and J by 8 bases, with 11 bases between them. The CDR3 extends over 12 amino acids. CDR1 is SGHNT, CDR2 YYREEE, per germline (reference sequence). CDR3 protein: CASSSPRGGYTF. Here the CDR3 DNA reads TGTGCCAGCAGCTCTCCCAGGGGCGGCTACACCTTC.

The chain links TRBV7-9 to TRBJ2-3; TRBD2 matches 8 bases. The germline V gene encodes CDR1 SEHNR and CDR2 FQNEAQ (reference sequence). With V trimmed by 3 bases and J by 2 bases, 4 bases remained unmatched. The CDR3 totals 15 residues. The CDR3 nucleotides read TGTGCCAGCAGCTTTGCGGGGGGCATCACAGATACGCAGTATTTT. It is translated as CASSFAGGITDTQYF.

In nucleotides, the CDR3 is TGTGCCAGCAGCGCCGACAACCGAAGGCCGACAGCTAATTCTAACTATGGCTACACCTTC. Amino acids: CASSADNRRPTANSNYGYTF. The genes are TRBV9 and TRBJ1-2; TRBD1 might be the D (5 bases). The CDR3 sequence is 20 residues long. Germline values: CDR1 SGDLS, CDR2 YYNGEE. V lost 3 bases and J lost 0, with 27 bases in between.

This chain links TRBV19 with TRBJ1-1, with TRBD1 matching over 8 bases. Germline lookup yields CDR1 LNHDA and CDR2 SQIVND (reference sequence). This CDR3 is built from 15 residues. Germline trimming cut 7 bases from V and 5 bases from J; bases unmatched to any gene: 12. The CDR3 nucleotides read TGTGCCAGTACGGGATTGGCAGGGGGCAGGACTGAAGCTTTCTTT. This encodes CASTGLAGGRTEAFF. Full variable domain (missing parts from reference TRBV19 and TRBJ1-1): DGGITQSPKYLFRKEGQNVTLSCEQNLNHDAMYWYRQDPGQGLRLIYYSQIVNDFQKGDIAEGYSVSREKKESFPLTVTSAQKNPTAFYLCASTGLAGGRTEAFFGQGTRLTVV.

The rearrangement joins TRBV7-2 to TRBJ2-5; the match to TRBD2 covers 9 bases. CDR1 and CDR2 from the germline V gene are SGHTA and FQGNSA. V trimming: 5 bases; J trimming: 0 bases; junction bases outside the gene matches: 4. The CDR3 extends over 15 amino acids. The CDR3 DNA is TGTGCCAGCAGCCCTAGCGGGGCTTACCAAGAGACCCAGTACTTC. Amino acid sequence: CASSPSGAYQETQYF.

This clone was detected only once. CDR3 DNA sequence: TGCGCCAGCAGCCGAATCAGGTTTGAGACCCAGTACTTC. The encoded protein is CASSRIRFETQYF. The chain is built from TRBV4-3 and TRBJ2-5; D not resolved. Germline values: CDR1 LGHNA, CDR2 YSLEER. Trimming took 4 bases from V and 5 from J, leaving 11 bases between them. There are 13 residues in the CDR3.

V gene TRBV4-3 combines with J gene TRBJ2-7; 8 nucleotides align to TRBD2. Trimming cost V 4 bases and J 4 bases; bases outside gene matches: 6. The CDR3 length is 14 residues. Germline V CDR1 and CDR2: LGHNA, YSLEER. CDR3 nucleotide sequence: TGCGCCAGCAGCCCGGGGGGGTCCACGTACGAGCAGTACTTC. Protein product: CASSPGGSTYEQYF.

The chain employs TRBV5-5 and TRBJ2-6; TRBD1 matches at 9 bases. CDR3 length: 16 residues. Germline CDR1 and CDR2: SGHKS and YYEKEE (reference sequence). Trimming at V came to 4 bases and at J to 4 bases, leaving 6 bases not matched to a gene. The CDR3: CASSGGTGTGANVLTF. The CDR3, as DNA: TGTGCCAGCAGCGGCGGGACAGGGACCGGGGCCAACGTCCTGACTTTC. The full variable domain, its missing parts supplied by reference TRBV5-5 and TRBJ2-6, is DAGVTQSPTHLIKTRGQQVTLRCSPISGHKSVSWYQQVLGQGPQFIFQYYEKEERGRGNFPDRFSARQFPNYSSELNVNALLLGDSALYLCASSGGTGTGANVLTFGAGSRLTVL.